This passage covers 18 T cell receptor beta chains from one sample sequenced in a study of human T cells and chemical hapten exposure. Each CDR3 protein gets one entry after TCRdb re-called the RACE reads with MiXCR. The profile shows 100,000 or so distinct CDR3 sequences, 10% to 13% of them singletons. Time point in this sample: patch test 1, 2 weeks after DPC sensitization. Stated treatment: therapeutic diphenylcyclopropenone sensitization with weekly scalp DPC. The material was whole blood, obtained in connection with sensitization to the hapten diphenylcyclopropenone (DPC). These receptors were collected from a middle-aged man with alopecia areata. Some clones in this sample may be carry-over from other donors' samples.

Many counts were recorded for this clonotype. The chain joins TRBV19 to TRBJ1-3, with D possibly TRBD1 on 6 matching bases. Germline loops: CDR1 LNHDA, CDR2 SQIVND (reference sequence). V was trimmed by 6 bases and J by 0 bases, leaving 9 bases between them. CDR3 length: 14 amino acids. CDR3 sequence reads: CASSRQASGNTIYF. CDR3 DNA: TGTGCCAGTAGCCGACAGGCCTCTGGAAACACCATATATTTT.

This chain connects TRBV6-2 or TRBV6-3 to TRBJ2-7, with a possible D match to TRBD1 (6 bases). Per germline, CDR1 MNHEY and CDR2 SVGEGT. Trimming cost V 6 bases and J 10 bases, with 19 bases left between them. The CDR3 covers 13 residues. The CDR3 bases are TGTGCCAGCAGCTCTATACAGGGCGGAGTCCAGTACGTC. It translates to CASSSIQGGVQYV.

This clonotype turned up a few times. The CDR3 DNA is TGTGCCATCCGGCCTAGCGGGAGTACTGGCACAGATACGCAGTATTTT. It is translated as CAIRPSGSTGTDTQYF. The chain carries TRBV10-3 and TRBJ2-3; 10 positions match TRBD2. Germline V gene sequence: CDR1 ENHRY, CDR2 SYGVKD. V shed 8 bases, J shed 1 base, and the junction held 9 bases outside the gene matches. The CDR3 length is 16 residues.

This chain connects TRBV18 to TRBJ2-7; TRBD1 is a possible D gene (6 bases). V lost 3 bases to trimming and J lost 6 bases, with 15 bases between them. CDR3 size: 14 residues. The germline V gene has CDR1 KGHSH and CDR2 LQKENI. The CDR3 bases are TGTGCCAGCTCACCCCTAGTGGGGGCGGGCGAGCAGTACGTC. This sequence encodes CASSPLVGAGEQYV.

The chain uses TRBV2 and TRBJ2-5, with TRBD2 identical over 12 bases. Germline CDR1 SNHLY, CDR2 FYNNEI. The CDR3 length is 16 residues. Trimming at V came to 6 bases and at J to 4 bases, leaving 9 bases not matched to a gene. Here the CDR3 reads CASRAPGLAGRETQYF. Here the CDR3 DNA reads TGTGCCAGCAGGGCCCCCGGACTAGCGGGAAGAGAGACCCAGTACTTC.

CDR3 in amino acids: CASKESQGQGEKLFF. DNA for the CDR3: TGTGCCAGCAAAGAATCACAAGGGCAGGGTGAAAAACTGTTTTTT. The chain employs TRBV28 and TRBJ1-4, with D perhaps matching TRBD1 (5 bases). Trimming took 7 bases from V and 7 from J, leaving 19 bases between them. Germline assignment: CDR1 MDHEN and CDR2 SYDVKM. This CDR3 spans 15 amino acids. The variable domain in full, completed from reference TRBV28 and TRBJ1-4, reads DVKVTQSSRYLVKRTGEKVFLECVQDMDHENMFWYRQDPGLGLRLIYFSYDVKMKEKGDIPEGYSVSREKKERFSLILESASTNQTSMYLCASKESQGQGEKLFFGSGTQLSVL.

The chain uses TRBV7-6 and TRBJ2-3; a possible D gene is TRBD2 (5 bases). The CDR3 has 15 amino acids. Germline V CDR1 and CDR2: SGHVS, FNYEAQ. The ends were cut back, 5 bases at V and 1 base at J, with 13 bases in the middle. The CDR3: CASSTFTAGTDTQYF. CDR3 sequence (DNA): TGTGCCAGCAGCACCTTCACAGCGGGCACAGATACGCAGTATTTT.

This chain connects TRBV29-1 to TRBJ1-1, with 12 bases fitting TRBD1. The CDR3 spans 14 residues. With V trimmed by 6 bases and J by 5 bases, 7 bases remained unmatched. CDR1 and CDR2 (germline): SQVTM, ANQGSEA. Here the CDR3 reads CSVLGQGAYTEAFF. CDR3 nucleotide sequence: TGCAGCGTGCTGGGACAGGGGGCATATACTGAAGCTTTCTTT.

The rearrangement links TRBV6-6 to TRBJ2-1; 9 positions match TRBD1. The CDR3 consists of 12 residues. Germline V gene data show CDR1 as MNHNY and CDR2 as SVGAGI (reference sequence). Trimming removed 5 bases from V and 10 bases from J; junction bases left unmatched: 3. The DNA for the CDR3 is TGTGCCAGCAGTCCTGGGACAGGGGAGCAGTTCTTC. Translation: CASSPGTGEQFF.

This clonotype was counted many times. This chain joins TRBV24-1 and TRBJ2-3; tentative D call: TRBD1 (5 bases). Germline loops: CDR1 KGHDR, CDR2 SFDVKD. Trimming shortened V by 6 bases and J by 10 bases, and 16 bases separated the two germline ends. The CDR3 is 13 amino acids. CDR3: CATSIDGQHPQYF. The CDR3, as DNA: TGTGCCACCAGTATAGATGGACAACATCCGCAGTATTTT.

This clonotype occurred a few times. The chain links TRBV5-1 to TRBJ1-1, with unresolved D. V dropped 0 bases and J dropped 7 bases, with 10 bases sitting between them. The germline CDR1 and CDR2 sequences are SGHRS and YFSETQ. The CDR3 extends over 13 amino acids. The CDR3 reads CASSLAREGEAFF. DNA for the CDR3: TGCGCCAGCAGCTTGGCCCGGGAAGGTGAAGCTTTCTTT.

This clonotype was seen a few times. J is TRBJ2-3 and V is TRBV20-1; 9 bases are a match to TRBD2. The CDR3 loop spans 17 amino acids. The ends lost 7 bases at V and 0 bases at J; junction bases unmatched: 14. CDR1 is DFQATT, CDR2 SNEGSKA, per germline (reference sequence). CDR3 protein: CSGESGRLEKSTDTQYF. In nucleotides, the CDR3 is TGCAGTGGGGAAAGCGGGAGGCTCGAGAAAAGCACAGATACGCAGTATTTT.

V usage is TRBV7-9 and J usage is TRBJ2-7; the D gene could be TRBD1 or TRBD2 (6 bases each). The CDR3 is 12 residues long. The V and J ends lost 3 bases and 12 bases respectively, with 15 bases between them. Germline loops: CDR1 SEHNR, CDR2 FQNEAQ (reference sequence). The CDR3 here is CASSLETGLSYF. In DNA form, the CDR3 reads TGTGCCAGCAGCTTGGAGACAGGACTATCGTACTTC.

This clonotype was detected only a few times. This chain joins TRBV13 and TRBJ1-4; 8 bases agree with TRBD1. CDR1 and CDR2 from the germline V gene are PRHDT and FYEKMQ (reference sequence). The CDR3 length is 15 residues. Trimming at V came to 5 bases and at J to 3 bases, leaving 5 bases not matched to a gene. The DNA of the CDR3 is TGTGCCAGCAGCCCTCTACAGGGGGCTAATGAAAAACTGTTTTTT. Translated: CASSPLQGANEKLFF.

Only a few counts were recorded for this clonotype. The chain carries TRBV9 and TRBJ2-5; 12 bases line up with TRBD2. Trimming took 3 bases from V and 4 from J; bases not matched to a gene: 1. The CDR3 runs to 14 residues. CDR1 is SGDLS, CDR2 YYNGEE, per germline. The chain's CDR3 is CASSAGLAGETQYF. CDR3 in DNA: TGTGCCAGCAGCGCGGGACTAGCGGGAGAGACCCAGTACTTC.

This clonotype has a handful of counts. V gene TRBV3-1 combines with J gene TRBJ1-3, with D perhaps TRBD1 (5 bases). Germline CDR1 LGHDT, CDR2 YNNKEL (reference sequence). CDR3 length equals 15 residues. Trimming took 4 bases from V and 4 from J, leaving 14 bases between them. CDR3 region: CASSRIGASGNTIYF. The CDR3 nucleotides are TGTGCCAGCAGCCGAATCGGGGCATCAGGAAACACCATATATTTT.

The rearrangement uses TRBV29-1 and TRBJ2-3; TRBD1 aligns across 8 bases. The CDR3 is 13 residues long. Losses at the gene ends were 6 bases for V and 2 bases for J; bases not matched to a gene: 4. CDR1 is SQVTM and CDR2 is ANQGSEA in the germline V gene. The CDR3 sequence: CSVDRGSTDTQYF. CDR3 DNA sequence: TGCAGCGTAGACAGGGGTTCCACAGATACGCAGTATTTT.

This clonotype came up a few times. V is TRBV10-3 and J is TRBJ2-1, with 7 positions matching TRBD1. This CDR3 comprises 14 residues. Germline lookup yields CDR1 ENHRY and CDR2 SYGVKD. J gave up 0 bases and V 6 bases, and 2 bases lay outside the gene matches. CDR3 loop: CAIRRDSSYNEQFF. The CDR3 bases are TGTGCCATCAGACGGGACAGCTCCTACAATGAGCAGTTCTTC.